The next 29 T cell receptor beta chains were all read from a single sample in a study of CD8+ T cells in alopecia areata. Extracted RNA was reverse transcribed into cDNA, the sequencing template. TCRdb's copy holds only in-frame clones and misses some; the assay was immunoSEQ multiplex PCR. The sample lists around 120,000 clones, 30% to 40% occurring once. The sample taken for sequencing was CD4+ T cells sorted from blood. These receptors came from a human donor with alopecia areata.

There are a few counts of this clone. The chain has TRBV5-4 and TRBJ2-2; D not certain. Germline CDR1 reads SGHNT; CDR2 reads YYREEE (reference sequence). The CDR3 runs 12 residues. With 3 bases removed from V and 10 bases from J, the gap between germline ends came to 10 bases. CDR3 loop: CASSSMGKELFF. In nucleotides, the CDR3 is TGTGCCAGCAGCTCGATGGGCAAGGAGCTGTTTTTT.

This clone was counted between two and nine times. V usage is TRBV29-1 and J usage is TRBJ2-5, with D perhaps TRBD1 (5 bases). Per the germline V gene, CDR1 is SQVTM and CDR2 is ANQGSEA. Trimming took off 2 bases at V and 1 base at J, with 8 bases between the two ends. There are 13 residues in the CDR3. CDR3 coding DNA: TGCAGCGTTGAACGACAGTTCCAAGAGACCCAGTACTTC. Its protein product is CSVERQFQETQYF. The entire variable domain, with the rest obtained from reference TRBV29-1 and TRBJ2-5, is as follows: SAVISQKPSRDICQRGTSLTIQCQVDSQVTMMFWYRQQPGQSLTLIATANQGSEATYESGFVIDKFPISRPNLTFSTLTVSNMSPEDSSIYLCSVERQFQETQYFGPGTRLLVL.

This rearrangement joins TRBV11-2 to TRBJ2-1, with 8 nucleotides matching TRBD2. The CDR3 totals 12 residues. Germline CDR1 and CDR2: SGHAT and FQNNGV. V gave up 5 bases and J gave up 8 bases; unmatched junction bases: 2. Here the CDR3 DNA reads TGTGCCAGCAGCGTGGGACTAGATGAGCAGTTCTTC. This encodes CASSVGLDEQFF.

J is TRBJ1-2 and V is TRBV30; D might be TRBD1 (5 bases). V was pared by 3 bases and J by 9 bases, with 14 bases between. The germline V gene encodes CDR1 GTSNPN and CDR2 SVGIG (reference sequence). The CDR3 extends over 12 amino acids. In DNA, the CDR3 is TGTGCCTGGAGCCGGGACGGGGGTCGCTACACCTTC. Protein sequence: CAWSRDGGRYTF.

The V gene is TRBV7-2, the J gene TRBJ1-6; TRBD1 might be the D (6 bases). The CDR3 covers 14 residues. V shed 5 bases and J shed 8 bases, with 13 bases lying between them. Per germline, CDR1 SGHTA and CDR2 FQGNSA. The CDR3 DNA sequence: TGTGCCAGCAGCACTCCGGGGGGGCATTCACCCCTCCACTTT. This codes for CASSTPGGHSPLHF.

This clone was counted a few times. The chain links TRBV28 to TRBJ1-2; D gene uncertain. Trimming removed 3 bases at V and 4 bases at J, with 9 bases between. This CDR3 has 13 residues. The germline gives CDR1 MDHEN, CDR2 SYDVKM. CDR3 coding DNA: TGTGCCAGCAGTTTTGGCCTGCTCTATGGCTACACCTTC. This sequence encodes CASSFGLLYGYTF.

The V and J genes are TRBV18 and TRBJ2-1; D tentatively fits TRBD1 or TRBD2 (5 bases each). CDR1 and CDR2 from the germline V gene are KGHSH and LQKENI. V lost 0 bases and J 6 bases, leaving 6 bases between the germline ends. The CDR3 is 13 residues long. CDR3 DNA: TGTGCCAGCTCACCACCGGGGACCAATGAGCAGTTCTTC. It yields the protein CASSPPGTNEQFF.

The chain has TRBV2 and TRBJ1-1; TRBD1 matches 9 bases. There are 14 residues in the CDR3. CDR1 SNHLY and CDR2 FYNNEI come from the germline V gene. Losses at the gene ends were 6 bases for V and 4 bases for J; bases not matched to a gene: 6. The CDR3 loop is CASSRDRGSTEAFF. The CDR3 nucleotides are TGTGCCAGCAGCCGAGACAGGGGGTCCACTGAAGCTTTCTTT.

Comment on this clone: This specimen includes other DNA sequences encoding the same CDR3. The chain links TRBV30 to TRBJ2-7, with D unresolved. The CDR3 loop spans 11 amino acids. V shed 3 bases and J shed 3 bases, with 6 bases lying between them. From germline, CDR1 is GTSNPN and CDR2 SVGIG (reference sequence). The CDR3 reads CAWSHFYEQYF. The CDR3 DNA sequence: TGTGCCTGGAGCCACTTCTACGAGCAGTACTTC. Full variable domain (remainder filled in from reference TRBV30 and TRBJ2-7): SQTIHQWPATLVQPVGSPLSLECTVEGTSNPNLYWYRQAAGRGLQLLFYSVGIGQISSEVPQNLSASRPQDRQFILSSKKLLLSDSGFYLCAWSHFYEQYFGPGTRLTVT.

There are a few counts of this clone. The chain combines TRBV29-1 with TRBJ1-3; 7 bases fit TRBD1. With V trimmed by 6 bases and J by 0 bases, 8 bases remained unmatched. Looked up from germline, CDR1 is SQVTM and CDR2 is ANQGSEA. The CDR3 has 15 residues. The CDR3 sequence: CSVEQGRNSGNTIYF. DNA of the CDR3: TGCAGCGTCGAACAGGGGCGAAACTCTGGAAACACCATATATTTT. Variable domain in full (rest from reference TRBV29-1 and TRBJ1-3): SAVISQKPSRDICQRGTSLTIQCQVDSQVTMMFWYRQQPGQSLTLIATANQGSEATYESGFVIDKFPISRPNLTFSTLTVSNMSPEDSSIYLCSVEQGRNSGNTIYFGEGSWLTVV.

The V gene is TRBV4-3, the J gene TRBJ2-5; D gene unclear. Between the trimmed V and J ends, which lost 3 bases and 1 base, there was a span of 15 bases. The V gene's germline CDR1 is LGHNA and CDR2 YSLEER. This CDR3 region has 16 residues. CDR3 bases: TGCGCCAGCAGCCAGGGAAACGACCGACGCCAAGAGACCCAGTACTTC. This sequence encodes CASSQGNDRRQETQYF.

This clone has only a few counts. V gene TRBV29-1 combines with J gene TRBJ2-7; D tentatively fits TRBD1 or TRBD2 (5 bases each). V was shortened by 4 bases and J by 3 bases, with 10 bases between the two germline ends. This CDR3 has 12 residues. Germline-derived CDR1 and CDR2 are SQVTM and ANQGSEA. The chain's CDR3 is CSVGGMNYEQYF. CDR3 bases: TGCAGCGTTGGGGGGATGAACTACGAGCAGTACTTC.

Concerning this clone itself: The sample carries other DNA sequences with the same CDR3. The rearrangement uses TRBV30 and TRBJ1-2; D is undetermined. CDR1 GTSNPN and CDR2 SVGIG come from the germline V gene (reference sequence). V shed 1 base and J shed 7 bases, with 7 bases lying between them. This CDR3 contains 11 residues. The CDR3 coding sequence is TGTGCCTGGAGTGGGGGAAGTGGCTACACCTTC. Protein product: CAWSGGSGYTF. Complete variable domain (other parts from reference TRBV30 and TRBJ1-2): SQTIHQWPATLVQPVGSPLSLECTVEGTSNPNLYWYRQAAGRGLQLLFYSVGIGQISSEVPQNLSASRPQDRQFILSSKKLLLSDSGFYLCAWSGGSGYTFGSGTRLTVV.

This clone was detected only a few times. CDR3 loop: CASSSGQSQETQYF. The CDR3 DNA sequence: TGTGCCAGTAGTTCGGGACAGTCTCAAGAGACCCAGTACTTC. The chain has TRBV19 and TRBJ2-5; 7 positions match TRBD1. Looked up from germline, CDR1 is LNHDA and CDR2 is SQIVND (reference sequence). Trimming removed 5 bases from V and 2 bases from J; junction bases left unmatched: 5. This CDR3 is 14 amino acids long.

This clone was detected only a few times. This chain joins TRBV29-1 and TRBJ2-5; perhaps D is TRBD1 or TRBD2 (6 bases each). This CDR3 is built from 12 residues. Trimming took 4 bases from V and 4 from J, leaving 10 bases between them. The V gene's germline CDR1 is SQVTM and CDR2 ANQGSEA. The CDR3 bases are TGCAGCGTTGGGGGGGCGGGAGAGACCCAGTACTTC. This codes for CSVGGAGETQYF.

The chain recombines TRBV30 with TRBJ2-3, with 9 bases identical to TRBD2. The CDR3 loop spans 14 amino acids. Germline V CDR1 and CDR2: GTSNPN, SVGIG (reference sequence). Trimming cost V 5 bases and J 4 bases; bases outside gene matches: 7. Here the CDR3 DNA reads TGTGCCTGGGGGAGCGGGAGGATAGCAGATACGCAGTATTTT. It is translated as CAWGSGRIADTQYF.

This chain links TRBV2 with TRBJ1-4; D unresolved. The CDR3 totals 10 residues. The V gene lost 3 bases and the J gene lost 13 bases, with 6 bases spanning the gap. Germline assignment: CDR1 SNHLY and CDR2 FYNNEI. The CDR3: CASSERVLFF. The CDR3, as DNA: TGTGCCAGCAGTGAGCGAGTACTGTTTTTT.

Only a few counts were recorded for this clone. V and J are TRBV15 and TRBJ2-1, with 8 bases lining up with TRBD2. This CDR3 comprises 18 residues. Looked up from germline, CDR1 is LNHNV and CDR2 is YYDKDF (reference sequence). Trimming cost V 2 bases and J 5 bases; bases outside gene matches: 14. CDR3 sequence (DNA): TGTGCCACCAGCAGACCCCTCACGGGCCGCGGGGGGCACAATGAGCAGTTCTTC. Its translation is CATSRPLTGRGGHNEQFF.

The chain uses TRBV29-1 and TRBJ2-3; D is tentatively TRBD1 or TRBD2 (5 bases each). The CDR3 contains 17 residues. CDR1 is SQVTM, CDR2 ANQGSEA, per germline. The V gene lost 1 base and the J gene lost 1 base, with 18 bases spanning the gap. The CDR3 DNA reads as TGCAGCGTTGAAGTAGGGGCCGGGACGCAAGGCACAGATACGCAGTATTTT. Amino acid sequence: CSVEVGAGTQGTDTQYF.

The rearrangement joins TRBV5-1 to TRBJ2-5; the D is unclear. From germline, CDR1 is SGHRS and CDR2 YFSETQ. CDR3 size: 15 residues. The V end lost 0 bases, the J end lost 3 bases, and 12 bases lay between the germline ends. The CDR3 here is CASSLAAGIKETQYF. Written as DNA, the CDR3 is TGCGCCAGCAGCTTGGCCGCCGGAATTAAAGAGACCCAGTACTTC.

The genes are TRBV29-1 and TRBJ2-2, with D hard to call. The V end was cut by 5 bases, the J end by 6 bases, with 16 bases between. Germline V gene lookup returns CDR1 SQVTM and CDR2 ANQGSEA. The CDR3 covers 14 residues. The CDR3 bases are TGCAGCGTTTCGGCGGCAGGTCGGGCCGGGGAGCTGTTTTTT. Its protein is CSVSAAGRAGELFF.

V usage is TRBV29-1 and J usage is TRBJ2-7; TRBD2 matches at 10 bases. V lost 6 bases, J lost 6 bases, and 14 bases stayed unmatched. This CDR3 has 15 residues. Germline V lookup: CDR1 SQVTM, CDR2 ANQGSEA. CDR3 protein: CSVKTSGPLDGEQYF. CDR3 in DNA: TGCAGCGTCAAGACTAGCGGGCCCCTTGACGGCGAGCAGTACTTC.

Of note for this clone: One junction end does not reproduce the germline sequence, and a read error may be involved. The chain couples TRBV5-4 to TRBJ2-3; 9 bases agree with TRBD2. The CDR3 has 15 residues. The germline V gene encodes CDR1 SGHNT and CDR2 YYREEE (reference sequence). The CDR3 sequence is CASSSSGISRDTQYF. The CDR3, as DNA: TGTGCCAGCAGCTCTAGCGGGATTAGCAGAGATACGCAGTATTTT.

In this sample, this clone turned up a few times. This chain joins TRBV28 and TRBJ2-3; D not resolved. Germline V gene lookup returns CDR1 MDHEN and CDR2 SYDVKM. The CDR3 is 15 residues long. V was pared by 5 bases and J by 1 base, with 13 bases between. CDR3 region: CASSPPGKRTDTQYF. The CDR3 DNA reads as TGTGCCAGCAGTCCCCCGGGTAAACGCACAGATACGCAGTATTTT.

J is TRBJ2-5 and V is TRBV4-1; D is perhaps TRBD2 (5 bases). V was shortened by 0 bases and J by 2 bases, with 19 bases between the two germline ends. The CDR3 loop spans 18 amino acids. The V gene's germline CDR1 is MGHRA and CDR2 YSYEKL. The CDR3 DNA reads as TGCGCCAGCAGCCAAGATCCCACTAGAGCCTCACTTCAAGAGACCCAGTACTTC. Its protein product is CASSQDPTRASLQETQYF.

This clone came up a few times. V and J are TRBV15 and TRBJ1-5; 9 bases align to TRBD1. With V trimmed by 3 bases and J by 4 bases, 4 bases remained unmatched. Per germline, CDR1 LNHNV and CDR2 YYDKDF (reference sequence). CDR3 length equals 15 residues. DNA for the CDR3: TGTGCCACCAGCAGTTCGACAGGGGGTAATCAGCCCCAGCATTTT. This gives the protein CATSSSTGGNQPQHF.

This clone was seen a handful of times. The chain carries TRBV7-8 and TRBJ1-4, with 9 bases fitting TRBD1. Germline loops: CDR1 SGHVS, CDR2 FQNEAQ. J gave up 8 bases and V 5 bases, and 6 bases lay outside the gene matches. The CDR3 runs to 14 residues. The CDR3 DNA sequence: TGTGCCAGCAGCCGGGGACAGGGCGGGGAAAAACTGTTTTTT. Encoded protein: CASSRGQGGEKLFF.

This clone was recorded a few times. This chain joins TRBV19 and TRBJ1-5, with D perhaps TRBD1 (6 bases). Trimming took off 2 bases at V and 4 bases at J, with 12 bases between the two ends. In germline, CDR1 is LNHDA, CDR2 SQIVND (reference sequence). The CDR3 covers 15 residues. The CDR3 DNA sequence: TGTGCCAGTAGTATATTTGGACAGCTTAATCAGCCCCAGCATTTT. As protein: CASSIFGQLNQPQHF.

This clone appeared a few times. V usage is TRBV7-2 and J usage is TRBJ2-7, with TRBD2 identical over 8 bases. This CDR3 has 14 amino acids. V lost 6 bases and J lost 6; bases outside the gene matches: 10. Germline CDR1 is SGHTA and CDR2 is FQGNSA. The DNA of the CDR3 is TGTGCCAGCAGTTTGAATAGCGGGAAGGGCGAGCAGTACTTC. It specifies CASSLNSGKGEQYF.